This T cell receptor (beta chain) was recorded in a study of Ad26.COV2.S vaccination and SARS-CoV-2 variants. About the research overall: By the intramuscular route, Ad26.COV2.S was given once, or twice 56 days apart. Findings and limits, study-wide: Responses of T cells in total may have been underestimated by the TCR breadth and depth analyses. Researchers reported similar non-spike TCR breadth in vaccine and placebo recipients.

With regard to this clone: The antigen is unknown.

Germline loops: CDR1 MNHNY, CDR2 SVGAGI (reference sequence). The trim removed 4 bases at V and 7 bases at J, leaving 4 bases unmatched. The length of the CDR3 is 14 residues. Treatment indicated: some 20 received Ad26.COV2.S at low or high dose, single or two shots; several received placebo; per-sample allocation not given. It was on day 63 after the first vaccine or placebo injection that samples were taken. Measured with immunoSEQ multiplex PCR; TCRdb has only the in-frame clones, and not every one. The sample carries 300,000 to 350,000 clones, around 84% recorded once. This TCR was sampled from a person between 18 and 59 years old who received the Ad26.COV2.S COVID-19 vaccine or a placebo. The rearrangement joins TRBV6-6 to TRBJ1-6; 7 bases align to TRBD1. This sample comprised peripheral blood, obtained in a trial of Ad26.COV2.S vaccine versus placebo. The CDR3 is CASSSTGANSPLHF. DNA of the CDR3: TGTGCCAGCAGTTCCACAGGGGCCAATTCACCCCTCCACTTT.